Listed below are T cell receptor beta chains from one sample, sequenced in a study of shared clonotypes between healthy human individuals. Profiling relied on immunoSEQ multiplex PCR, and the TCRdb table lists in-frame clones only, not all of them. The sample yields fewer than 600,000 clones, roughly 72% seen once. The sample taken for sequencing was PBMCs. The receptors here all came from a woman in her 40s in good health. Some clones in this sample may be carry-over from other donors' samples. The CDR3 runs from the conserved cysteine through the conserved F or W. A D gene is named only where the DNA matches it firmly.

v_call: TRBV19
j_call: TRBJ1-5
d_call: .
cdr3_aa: CASSPRDPLSVGPQHF

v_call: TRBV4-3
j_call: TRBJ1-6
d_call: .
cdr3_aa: CASSRTGPRGNSPLHF

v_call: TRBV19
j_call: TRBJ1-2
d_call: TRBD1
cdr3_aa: CASSIDREIRGYTF

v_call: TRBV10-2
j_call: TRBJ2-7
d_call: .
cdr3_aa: CASSAGAGSYEQYF

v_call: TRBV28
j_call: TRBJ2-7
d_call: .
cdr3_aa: CASISPLEQEPYEQYF

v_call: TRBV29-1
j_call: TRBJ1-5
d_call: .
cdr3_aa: CSVRGGPSNQPQHF

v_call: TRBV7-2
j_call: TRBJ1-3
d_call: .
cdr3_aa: CASSPPGSGNTIYF

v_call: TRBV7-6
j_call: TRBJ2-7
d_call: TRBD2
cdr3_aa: CASSLGLAGSSYEQYF

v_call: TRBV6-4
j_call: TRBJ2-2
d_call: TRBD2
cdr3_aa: CASSELAGYTGELFF

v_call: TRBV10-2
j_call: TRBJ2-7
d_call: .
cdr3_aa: CASSGFSGTGPLEQYF

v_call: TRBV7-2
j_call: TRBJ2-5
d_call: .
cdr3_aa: CASSFQDQETQYF

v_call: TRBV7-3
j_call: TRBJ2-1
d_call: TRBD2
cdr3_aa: CASSLMAGGYNEQFF

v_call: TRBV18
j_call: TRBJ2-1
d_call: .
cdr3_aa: CASSLQQGGNEQFF

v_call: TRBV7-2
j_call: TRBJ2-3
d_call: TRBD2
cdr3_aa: CASSLIAGGTDTQYF

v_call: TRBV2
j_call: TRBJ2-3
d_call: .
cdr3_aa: CASVSVVGDTQYF

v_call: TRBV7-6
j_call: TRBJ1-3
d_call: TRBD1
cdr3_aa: CASSLEQGAYGNTIYF

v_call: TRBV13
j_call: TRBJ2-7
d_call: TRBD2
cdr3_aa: CASSWTGPTSGYSYEQYF

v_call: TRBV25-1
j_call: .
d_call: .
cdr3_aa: CASSLVETQYF

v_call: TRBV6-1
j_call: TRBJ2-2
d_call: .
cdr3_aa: CASSALGLNTGELFF

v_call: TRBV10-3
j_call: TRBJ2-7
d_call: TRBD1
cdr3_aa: CAISARDRGLTEQYF

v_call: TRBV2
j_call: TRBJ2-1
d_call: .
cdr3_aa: CASSGRAVYNEQFF

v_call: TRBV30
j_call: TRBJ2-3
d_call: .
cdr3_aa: CAWARGVDTQYF

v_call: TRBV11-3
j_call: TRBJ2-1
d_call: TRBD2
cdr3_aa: CASSLSGNNEQFF

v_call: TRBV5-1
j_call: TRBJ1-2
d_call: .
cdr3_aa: CASSLGGGGGYTF

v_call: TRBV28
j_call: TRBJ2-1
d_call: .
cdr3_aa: CASSLSLGPEQFF

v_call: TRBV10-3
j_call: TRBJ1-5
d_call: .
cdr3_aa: CAISESRQGLPQHF

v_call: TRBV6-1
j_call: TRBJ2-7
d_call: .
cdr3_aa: CASKRRGDGGLEQYF

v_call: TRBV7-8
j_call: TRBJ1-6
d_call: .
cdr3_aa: CASSLRDGYNSPLHF

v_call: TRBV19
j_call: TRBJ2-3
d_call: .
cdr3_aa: CASSIRAAEGDTQYF

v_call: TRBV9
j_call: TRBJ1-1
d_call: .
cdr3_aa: CASSARLNTEAFF

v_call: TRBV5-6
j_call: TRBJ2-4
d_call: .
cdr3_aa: CASSLGGAGKNIQYF